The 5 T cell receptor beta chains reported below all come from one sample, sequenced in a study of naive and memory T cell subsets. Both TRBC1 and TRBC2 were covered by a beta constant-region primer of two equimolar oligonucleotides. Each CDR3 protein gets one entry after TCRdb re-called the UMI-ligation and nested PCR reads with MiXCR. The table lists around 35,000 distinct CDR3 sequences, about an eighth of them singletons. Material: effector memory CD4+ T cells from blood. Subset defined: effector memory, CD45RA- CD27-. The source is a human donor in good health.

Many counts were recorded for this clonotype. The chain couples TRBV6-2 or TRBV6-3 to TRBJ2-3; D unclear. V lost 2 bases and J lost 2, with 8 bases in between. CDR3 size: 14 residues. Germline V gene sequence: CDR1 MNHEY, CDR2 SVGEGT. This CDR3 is CASSYLLYTDTQYF. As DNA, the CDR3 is TGTGCCAGCAGTTACCTTCTTTACACAGATACGCAGTATTTT.

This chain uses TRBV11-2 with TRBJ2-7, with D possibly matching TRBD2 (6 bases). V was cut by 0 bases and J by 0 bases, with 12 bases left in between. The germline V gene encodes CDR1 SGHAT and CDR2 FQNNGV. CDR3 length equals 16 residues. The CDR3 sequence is CASSLDLAASSYEQYF. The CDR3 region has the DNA TGTGCCAGCAGCTTAGATTTAGCGGCAAGCTCCTACGAGCAGTACTTC.

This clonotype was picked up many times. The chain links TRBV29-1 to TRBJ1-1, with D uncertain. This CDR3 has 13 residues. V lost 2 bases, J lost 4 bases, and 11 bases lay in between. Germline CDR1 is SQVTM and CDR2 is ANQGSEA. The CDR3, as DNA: TGCAGCGTTGAAAGGGTAGAGGGCACTGAAGCTTTCTTT. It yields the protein CSVERVEGTEAFF.

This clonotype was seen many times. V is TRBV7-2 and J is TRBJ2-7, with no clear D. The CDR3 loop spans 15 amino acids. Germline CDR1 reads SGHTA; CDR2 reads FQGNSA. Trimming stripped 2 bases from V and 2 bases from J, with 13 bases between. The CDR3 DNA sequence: TGTGCCAGCAGCTTAAATAATGGTCCCGCCTACGAGCAGTACTTC. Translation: CASSLNNGPAYEQYF. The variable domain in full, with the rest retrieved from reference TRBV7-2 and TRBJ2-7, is GAGVSQSPSNKVTEKGKDVELRCDPISGHTALYWYRQSLGQGLEFLIYFQGNSAPDKSGLPSDRFSAERTGGSVSTLTIQRTQQEDSAVYLCASSLNNGPAYEQYFGPGTRLTVT.

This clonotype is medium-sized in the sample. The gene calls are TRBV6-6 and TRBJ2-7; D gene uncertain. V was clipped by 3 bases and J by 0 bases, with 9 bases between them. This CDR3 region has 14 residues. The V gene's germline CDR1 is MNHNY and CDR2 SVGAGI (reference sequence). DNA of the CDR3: TGTGCCAGCAGTTATGCGGTGCACTCCTACGAGCAGTACTTC. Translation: CASSYAVHSYEQYF.